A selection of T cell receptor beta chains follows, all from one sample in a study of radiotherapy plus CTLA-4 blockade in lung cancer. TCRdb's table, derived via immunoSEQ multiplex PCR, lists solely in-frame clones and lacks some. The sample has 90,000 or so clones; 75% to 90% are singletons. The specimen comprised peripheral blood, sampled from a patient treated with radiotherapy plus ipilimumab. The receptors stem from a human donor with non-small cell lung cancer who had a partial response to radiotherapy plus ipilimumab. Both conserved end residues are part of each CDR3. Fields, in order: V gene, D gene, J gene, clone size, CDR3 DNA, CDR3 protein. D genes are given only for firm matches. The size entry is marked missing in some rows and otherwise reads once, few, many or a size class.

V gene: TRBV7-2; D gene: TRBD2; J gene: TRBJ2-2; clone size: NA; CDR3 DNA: TGTGCCAGCAGCTTGAGCGGGAGGGCCGTCGGGGAGCTGTTTTTT; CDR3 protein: CASSLSGRAVGELFF
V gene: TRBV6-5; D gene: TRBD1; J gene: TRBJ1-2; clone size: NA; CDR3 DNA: TGTGCCAGCAGAGTGACAGGGGATGGCGGCTACACCTTC; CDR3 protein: CASRVTGDGGYTF
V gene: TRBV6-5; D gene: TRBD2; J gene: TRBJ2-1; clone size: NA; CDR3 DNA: TGTGCCAGCAGTTATCCGCGGGAGGATGGGTTTGATGAGCAGTTCTTC; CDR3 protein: CASSYPREDGFDEQFF
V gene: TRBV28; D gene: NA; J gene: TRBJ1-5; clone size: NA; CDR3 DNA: TGTGCCACAATACAACAGCTCTATAGCAATCAGCCCCAGCATTTT; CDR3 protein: CATIQQLYSNQPQHF
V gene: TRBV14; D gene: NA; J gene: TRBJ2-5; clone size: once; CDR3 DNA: TGTGCCAGCAGCCAATTCGGCGGAAACCAAGAGACCCAGTACTTC; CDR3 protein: CASSQFGGNQETQYF
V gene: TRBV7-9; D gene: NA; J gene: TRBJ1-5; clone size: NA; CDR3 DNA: TGTGCCAGCAGCCTGATAAGGGGTGGAAGCAATCAGCCCCAGCATTTT; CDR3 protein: CASSLIRGGSNQPQHF
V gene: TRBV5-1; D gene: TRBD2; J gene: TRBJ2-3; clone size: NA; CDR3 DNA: TGCGCCAGCAGCCATTCTAGCGGGGGCACAGATACGCAGTATTTT; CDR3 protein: CASSHSSGGTDTQYF
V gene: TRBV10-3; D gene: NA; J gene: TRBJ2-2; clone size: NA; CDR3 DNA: TGTGCCATCAGCACTAGCGACAGGGGAACCGGGGAGCTGTTTTTT; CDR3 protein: CAISTSDRGTGELFF
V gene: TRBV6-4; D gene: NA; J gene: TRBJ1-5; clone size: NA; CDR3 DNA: TGTGCCAGCAGTGAGCAGGGCAATCAGCCCCAGCATTTT; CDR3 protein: CASSEQGNQPQHF
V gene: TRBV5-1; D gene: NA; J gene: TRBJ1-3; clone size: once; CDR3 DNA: TGCGCCAGCAGCTTGGAGCGGGGATTCTCTGGAAACACCATATATTTT; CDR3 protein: CASSLERGFSGNTIYF
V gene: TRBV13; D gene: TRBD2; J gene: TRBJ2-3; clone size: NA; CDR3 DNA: TGTGCCAGCAGCGGAGGTGGCGGGAGGCAATCAGATACGCAGTATTTT; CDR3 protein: CASSGGGGRQSDTQYF
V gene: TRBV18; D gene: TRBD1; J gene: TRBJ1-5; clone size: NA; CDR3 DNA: TGTGCCAGCTCACCAGGGGGACAGCACAATCAGCCCCAGCATTTT; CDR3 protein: CASSPGGQHNQPQHF
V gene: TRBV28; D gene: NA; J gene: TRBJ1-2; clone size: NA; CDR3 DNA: TGTGCCAGCAGCACTTCCCGGGAGCTCAACTTC; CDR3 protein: CASSTSRELNF
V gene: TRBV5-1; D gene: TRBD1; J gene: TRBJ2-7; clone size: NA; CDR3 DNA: TGCGCCAGCAGCAGGCAGGGGGCTTGGAACGAGCAGTACTTC; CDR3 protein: CASSRQGAWNEQYF
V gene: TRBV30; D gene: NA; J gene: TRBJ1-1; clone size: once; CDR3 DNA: TGTGCCTGGAGCCGGGGAACAGCGAACACTGAAGCTTTCTTT; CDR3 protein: CAWSRGTANTEAFF
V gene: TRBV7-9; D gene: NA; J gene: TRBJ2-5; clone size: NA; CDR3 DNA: TGTGCCAGCAGCCGCGGAGAGGGACAAGAGACCCAGTACTTC; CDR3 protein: CASSRGEGQETQYF
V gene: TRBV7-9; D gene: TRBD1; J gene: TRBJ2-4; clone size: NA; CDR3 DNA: TGTGCCAGCAGCCCCGGGACAGGGACCGGGGCCAAAAACATTCAGTACTTC; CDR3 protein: CASSPGTGTGAKNIQYF
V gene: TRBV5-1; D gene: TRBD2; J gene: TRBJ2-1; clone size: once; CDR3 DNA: TGCGCCAGCAGACCACGACTAGCGGGAGTGGAGCAGTTCTTC; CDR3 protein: CASRPRLAGVEQFF
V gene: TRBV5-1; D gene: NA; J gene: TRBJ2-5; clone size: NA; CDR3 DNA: TGCGCCAGCAGCACTACCTACACATTCCAAGAGACCCAGTACTTC; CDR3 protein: CASSTTYTFQETQYF
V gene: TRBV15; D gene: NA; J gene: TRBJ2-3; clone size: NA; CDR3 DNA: TGTGCCACCAGCAGAGGACAGACTAGCACAGATACGCAGTATTTT; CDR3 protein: CATSRGQTSTDTQYF
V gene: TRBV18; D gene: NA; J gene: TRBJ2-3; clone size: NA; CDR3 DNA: TGTGCCAGCCCAATTGGCACAGATACGCAGTATTTT; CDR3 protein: CASPIGTDTQYF
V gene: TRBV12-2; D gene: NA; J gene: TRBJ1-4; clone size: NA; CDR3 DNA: TGTGCAAGTCGCTTAGCGGGGGTGAGGGACAGATCGAGCAATGAAAAACTGTTTTTT; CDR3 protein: CASRLAGVRDRSSNEKLFF
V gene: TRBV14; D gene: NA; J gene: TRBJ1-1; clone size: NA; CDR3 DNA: TGTGCCAGCAGCCGGGGAGGGGGCACTGAAGCTTTCTTT; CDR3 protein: CASSRGGGTEAFF
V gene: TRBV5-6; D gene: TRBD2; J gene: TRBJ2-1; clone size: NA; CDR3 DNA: TGTGCCAGCAGCTTCTTGCGACTAGCGGTAAGCTCCTACAATGAGCAGTTCTTC; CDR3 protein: CASSFLRLAVSSYNEQFF
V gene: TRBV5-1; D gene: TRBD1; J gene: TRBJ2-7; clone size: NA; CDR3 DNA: TGCGCCAGCAGACCAAACCGGGACAGGGGCGAGCAGTACTTC; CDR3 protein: CASRPNRDRGEQYF
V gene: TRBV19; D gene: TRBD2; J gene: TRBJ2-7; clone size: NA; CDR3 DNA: TGTGCCAGTAGCATACTAGCGTCAAACGTCTACGAGCAGTACTTC; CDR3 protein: CASSILASNVYEQYF
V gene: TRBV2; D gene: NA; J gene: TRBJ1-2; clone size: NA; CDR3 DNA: TGTGCCACCCAAGGAGGGTCTAACTATGGCTACACCTTC; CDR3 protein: CATQGGSNYGYTF
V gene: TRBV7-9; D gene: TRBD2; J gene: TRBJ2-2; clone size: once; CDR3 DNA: TGTGCCAGCAGCCAAGGACTAGCGGCGACCGGGGAGCTGTTTTTT; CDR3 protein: CASSQGLAATGELFF
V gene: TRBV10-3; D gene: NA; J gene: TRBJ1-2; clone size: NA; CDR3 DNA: TGTGCCATCAGTGATGAGACAGCACTCTATGGCTACACCTTC; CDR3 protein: CAISDETALYGYTF
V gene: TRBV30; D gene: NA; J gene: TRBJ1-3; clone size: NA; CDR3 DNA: TGTGCCTGGAGTCTCGGTACTGCTGGAAACACCATATATTTT; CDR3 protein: CAWSLGTAGNTIYF
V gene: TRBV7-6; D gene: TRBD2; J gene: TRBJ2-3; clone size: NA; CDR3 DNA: TGTGCCAGCAGCGTAGGAGGAATAGCGGGAGGGAAGACAGATACGCAGTATTTT; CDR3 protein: CASSVGGIAGGKTDTQYF
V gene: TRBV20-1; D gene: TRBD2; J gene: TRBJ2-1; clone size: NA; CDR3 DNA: TGCAGTGTTACTAGCGTCAATGAGCAGTTCTTC; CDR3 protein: CSVTSVNEQFF
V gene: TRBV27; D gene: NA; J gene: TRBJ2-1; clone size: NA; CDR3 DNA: TGTGCCAGCTCGACAGGAAGGGCCTACAATGAGCAGTTCTTC; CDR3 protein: CASSTGRAYNEQFF
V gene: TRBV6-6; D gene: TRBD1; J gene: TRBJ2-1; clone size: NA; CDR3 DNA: TGTGCCAGCAGTTACTTCGTCGAGGGGGCGCGGCAGTTCTTC; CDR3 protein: CASSYFVEGARQFF
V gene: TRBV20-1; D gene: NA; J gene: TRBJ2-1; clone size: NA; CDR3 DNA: TGCAGTGCTAGAGATCTGCGGGAGCAGTTCTTC; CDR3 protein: CSARDLREQFF
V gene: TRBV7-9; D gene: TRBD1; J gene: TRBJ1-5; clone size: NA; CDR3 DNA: TGTGCCAGCAGCCCATTCCCGGGACAGGGGGCAGGGCAGCCCCAGCATTTT; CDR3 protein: CASSPFPGQGAGQPQHF
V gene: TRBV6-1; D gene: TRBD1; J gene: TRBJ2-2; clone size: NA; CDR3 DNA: TGTGCCAGCATGTCCGGGACAGCGAACACCGGGGAGCTGTTTTTT; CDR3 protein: CASMSGTANTGELFF
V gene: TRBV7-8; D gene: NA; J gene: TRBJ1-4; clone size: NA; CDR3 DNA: TGTGCCAGCAGCTTAGGATTTCGGGGGGAAAAACTGTTTTTT; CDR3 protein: CASSLGFRGEKLFF
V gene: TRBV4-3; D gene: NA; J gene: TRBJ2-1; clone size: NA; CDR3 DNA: TGCGCCAGCAGCCAAGATCATGGTGGAGCTTACAATGAGCAGTTCTTC; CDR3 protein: CASSQDHGGAYNEQFF
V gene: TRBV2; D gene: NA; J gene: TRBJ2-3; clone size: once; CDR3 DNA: TGTGCCAGCAGCGCCGGGACTCACAGCACAGATACGCAGTATTTT; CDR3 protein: CASSAGTHSTDTQYF
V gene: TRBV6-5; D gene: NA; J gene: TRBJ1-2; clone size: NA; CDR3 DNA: TGTGCCAGCAGTCCTGGGGGGGGAGACTATGGCTACACCTTC; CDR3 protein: CASSPGGGDYGYTF
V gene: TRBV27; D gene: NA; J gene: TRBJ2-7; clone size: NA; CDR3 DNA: TGTGCCAGCAGCCTGAAAGGGGTGGCGGCTTACGAGCAGTACTTC; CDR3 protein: CASSLKGVAAYEQYF
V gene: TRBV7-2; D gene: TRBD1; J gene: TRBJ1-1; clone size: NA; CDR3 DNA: TGTGCCAGCAGCGTCAGACAGGGAAACACTGAAGCTTTCTTT; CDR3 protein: CASSVRQGNTEAFF
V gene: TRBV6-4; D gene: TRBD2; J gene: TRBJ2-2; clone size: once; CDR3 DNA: TGTGCCAGCAGTGTTCTAGCGGGAGCTGGGGAGCTGTTTTTT; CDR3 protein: CASSVLAGAGELFF
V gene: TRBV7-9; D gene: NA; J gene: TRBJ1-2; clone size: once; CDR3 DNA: TGTGCCAGCAGCCTGAGGGGGAGCTATGGCTACACCTTC; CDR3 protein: CASSLRGSYGYTF
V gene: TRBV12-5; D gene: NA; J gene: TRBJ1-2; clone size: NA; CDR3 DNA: TGTGCTAGTGGTTTGGAGGCGGGGGTCCGTGGCTACACCTTC; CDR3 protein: CASGLEAGVRGYTF
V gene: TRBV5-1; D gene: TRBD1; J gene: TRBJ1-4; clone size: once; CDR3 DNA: TGCGCCAGCAGCAAGGGACAGGGGGTAACTAATGAAAAACTGTTTTTT; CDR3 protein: CASSKGQGVTNEKLFF
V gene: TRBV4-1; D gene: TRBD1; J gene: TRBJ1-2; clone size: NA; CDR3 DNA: TGCGCCAGCAGCCCGGGACAGGGAAGGCAGAGCTACACCTTC; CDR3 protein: CASSPGQGRQSYTF
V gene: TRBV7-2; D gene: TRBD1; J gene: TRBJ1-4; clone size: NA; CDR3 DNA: TGTGCCAGCAGCCCTACCGACAGGGAGAATGAAAAACTGTTTTTT; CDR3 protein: CASSPTDRENEKLFF
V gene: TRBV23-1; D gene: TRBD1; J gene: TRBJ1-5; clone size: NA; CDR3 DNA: TGCGCCAGCAGTCACGAAGGGACAGGGTGGATGAGCAATCAGCACCAGCATTTT; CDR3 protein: CASSHEGTGWMSNQHQHF
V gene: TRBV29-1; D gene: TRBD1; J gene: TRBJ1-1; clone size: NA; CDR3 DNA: TGCAGCGTTTCCCCAGTAGGGACAGGGGGTGAAGCTTTCTTT; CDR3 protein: CSVSPVGTGGEAFF
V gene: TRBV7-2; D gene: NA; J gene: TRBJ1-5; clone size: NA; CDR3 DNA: TGTGCCAGCAGCCCAGTGGCAGTCAATCAGCCCCAGCATTTT; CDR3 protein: CASSPVAVNQPQHF
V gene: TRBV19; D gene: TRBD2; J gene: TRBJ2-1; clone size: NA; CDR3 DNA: TGTGCCAGTAGTACTAGCGGGAGGGTGTCCTACAATGAGCAGTTCTTC; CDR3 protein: CASSTSGRVSYNEQFF